Listed below are T cell receptor beta chains from one sample, sequenced in a study of PD-1 blockade in classical Hodgkin lymphoma. The table came from immunoSEQ multiplex PCR; TCRdb's copy has only in-frame clones and leaves some out. In the table there are fewer than 100,000 clones, roughly 92% of which are singletons. This sample comprised peripheral blood mononuclear cells (PBMCs), obtained at baseline. The receptors were gathered from a human donor with classical Hodgkin lymphoma. CDR3s include the opening cysteine and the closing phenylalanine or tryptophan. The order of the fields is clone size, J gene, D gene, V gene, CDR3 DNA, CDR3 protein. D genes are given only for firm matches. Clone size is given for some rows only: seen once, a few or many times, or a class if the clone is expanded.

abundance: -; j_gene: TRBJ1-5; d_gene: -; v_gene: TRBV25-1; CDR3nt: TGTGCCAGCAGTGACCCCCCTGGGACGGGAGGGGGGCCCCAGCATTTT; CDR3aa: CASSDPPGTGGGPQHF
abundance: -; j_gene: TRBJ1-3; d_gene: -; v_gene: TRBV6-5; CDR3nt: TGTGCCAGCAGTTACTTATTACCGCTTGGGGGAAACACCATATATTTT; CDR3aa: CASSYLLPLGGNTIYF
abundance: -; j_gene: TRBJ2-1; d_gene: -; v_gene: TRBV6-6; CDR3nt: TGTGCCAGCAGTTACCCGGGAGAGGGGGCCAGAGAGCAGTTCTTC; CDR3aa: CASSYPGEGAREQFF
abundance: -; j_gene: TRBJ1-3; d_gene: -; v_gene: TRBV4-2; CDR3nt: TGTGCCAGCAGCCGGCAACAGAGTATTGGAAACACCATATATTTT; CDR3aa: CASSRQQSIGNTIYF
abundance: once; j_gene: TRBJ1-2; d_gene: TRBD1; v_gene: TRBV23-1; CDR3nt: TGCGCCAGCCAGAGTGTAGGAACAGGGGAGTCCCTTAGATCCCCCTATGGCTACACCTTC; CDR3aa: CASQSVGTGESLRSPYGYTF
abundance: -; j_gene: TRBJ1-3; d_gene: -; v_gene: TRBV18; CDR3nt: TGTGCCAGCTCACCGGGAAGCTCTGGAAACACCATATATTTT; CDR3aa: CASSPGSSGNTIYF
abundance: -; j_gene: TRBJ1-3; d_gene: -; v_gene: TRBV28; CDR3nt: TGTGCCAGCAGTCCCCCTAGGGGCCTTGGAAACACCATATATTTT; CDR3aa: CASSPPRGLGNTIYF
abundance: -; j_gene: TRBJ2-2; d_gene: -; v_gene: TRBV19; CDR3nt: TGTGCCGGAGGGGCGAACACCGGGGAGCTGTTTTTT; CDR3aa: CAGGANTGELFF
abundance: -; j_gene: TRBJ1-1; d_gene: -; v_gene: TRBV25-1; CDR3nt: TGTGCCAGCAGTGAACACAGGGTCGGTGAAGCTTTCTTT; CDR3aa: CASSEHRVGEAFF
abundance: -; j_gene: TRBJ2-6; d_gene: TRBD2; v_gene: TRBV28; CDR3nt: TGTGCCAGCAAAGCGGGAGGATCTGGGGCCAACGTCCTGACTTTC; CDR3aa: CASKAGGSGANVLTF
abundance: once; j_gene: TRBJ1-2; d_gene: TRBD1; v_gene: TRBV15; CDR3nt: TGTGCCACCAGCGGAGACCGGACAGGGCTGAATGGTTACACCTTC; CDR3aa: CATSGDRTGLNGYTF
abundance: -; j_gene: TRBJ2-5; d_gene: -; v_gene: TRBV11-2; CDR3nt: TGTGCCAGCAGCCCACTTAGGGAGACCCAGTACTTC; CDR3aa: CASSPLRETQYF
abundance: -; j_gene: TRBJ2-6; d_gene: -; v_gene: TRBV29-1; CDR3nt: TGCAGCGTTGATACAGGCTCTGGGGCCAACGTCCTGACTTTC; CDR3aa: CSVDTGSGANVLTF
abundance: -; j_gene: TRBJ2-3; d_gene: TRBD2; v_gene: TRBV7-9; CDR3nt: TGTGCCAGCAGCTGGACTAGCGGCAGGGGGGAAGATACGCAGTATTTT; CDR3aa: CASSWTSGRGEDTQYF
abundance: -; j_gene: TRBJ2-3; d_gene: -; v_gene: TRBV9; CDR3nt: TGTGCCAGCAGCGTAGCTGAACTAGCAGGAGATACGCAGTATTTT; CDR3aa: CASSVAELAGDTQYF
abundance: -; j_gene: TRBJ2-1; d_gene: TRBD2; v_gene: TRBV4-1; CDR3nt: TGCGCCAGCAGCCGCCCAGCGGGAGAAGGGAATGAGCAGTTCTTC; CDR3aa: CASSRPAGEGNEQFF
abundance: -; j_gene: TRBJ2-3; d_gene: TRBD1; v_gene: TRBV13; CDR3nt: TGTGCCAGCAGCGCTACAGGGGCTAGCACAGATACGCAGTATTTT; CDR3aa: CASSATGASTDTQYF
abundance: -; j_gene: TRBJ2-6; d_gene: TRBD2; v_gene: TRBV5-1; CDR3nt: TGCGCCAGCAGCCCCGGACTAGCGGATCACTCTGGGGCCAACGTCCTGACTTTC; CDR3aa: CASSPGLADHSGANVLTF
abundance: -; j_gene: TRBJ1-3; d_gene: TRBD1; v_gene: TRBV7-6; CDR3nt: TGTGCCAGCAGCTTAGACAGGGGGCTAAACACCATATATTTT; CDR3aa: CASSLDRGLNTIYF
abundance: -; j_gene: TRBJ1-1; d_gene: -; v_gene: TRBV5-4; CDR3nt: TGTGCCAGCACCTCCAGGGACCCCAGTGGGGTCACTGAAGCTTTCTTT; CDR3aa: CASTSRDPSGVTEAFF
abundance: once; j_gene: TRBJ1-2; d_gene: -; v_gene: TRBV7-9; CDR3nt: TGTGCCAGCAGGCAAGAGGGACCCCGACACTATGGCTACACCTTC; CDR3aa: CASRQEGPRHYGYTF
abundance: -; j_gene: TRBJ2-7; d_gene: -; v_gene: TRBV20-1; CDR3nt: TGCAGTGCTACCCAAACCTACGAGCAGTACTTC; CDR3aa: CSATQTYEQYF
abundance: -; j_gene: TRBJ2-7; d_gene: -; v_gene: TRBV28; CDR3nt: TGTGCCAGCAGCTTGGGAAGACTTGGCACCTACGAGCAGTACTTC; CDR3aa: CASSLGRLGTYEQYF
abundance: -; j_gene: TRBJ1-5; d_gene: -; v_gene: TRBV6-6; CDR3nt: TGTGCCAGCAGTCCGGGACCTCCCACCCAGCATTTT; CDR3aa: CASSPGPPTQHF
abundance: -; j_gene: TRBJ1-2; d_gene: TRBD1; v_gene: TRBV5-4; CDR3nt: TGTGCCAGCAGCTTGGAGGGGACAGGGGACGGTGGCTACACCTTC; CDR3aa: CASSLEGTGDGGYTF
abundance: -; j_gene: TRBJ2-4; d_gene: -; v_gene: TRBV5-1; CDR3nt: TGCGCCAACCTTAGGGGGGGCAAAAACATTCAGTACTTC; CDR3aa: CANLRGGKNIQYF
abundance: -; j_gene: TRBJ1-3; d_gene: -; v_gene: TRBV11-2; CDR3nt: TGTGCCAGCAGCCAACTTGCGGTGGACAGCTCTGGAAACACCATATATTTT; CDR3aa: CASSQLAVDSSGNTIYF
abundance: -; j_gene: TRBJ2-5; d_gene: -; v_gene: TRBV25-1; CDR3nt: TGTGCCAGCAGTGAATGGTTGGCTTTAGCAGGGCTAAAAGAGACCCAGTACTTC; CDR3aa: CASSEWLALAGLKETQYF
abundance: -; j_gene: TRBJ1-1; d_gene: TRBD1; v_gene: TRBV9; CDR3nt: TGTGCCAGCAGCGTAGGGGTCCGCAGGGGGCAAGCTTTCTTT; CDR3aa: CASSVGVRRGQAFF
abundance: -; j_gene: TRBJ2-7; d_gene: TRBD2; v_gene: TRBV11-3; CDR3nt: TGTGCCAGCAGCTTATTGAATCGAGGGGGTCGGGCTAGCGGGAGTTGCGAGCAGTACTTC; CDR3aa: CASSLLNRGGRASGSCEQYF
abundance: -; j_gene: TRBJ1-4; d_gene: -; v_gene: TRBV27; CDR3nt: TGTGCCAGCAGTTTAGGCGCGGGGAGATTTGGAAAACTGTTTTTT; CDR3aa: CASSLGAGRFGKLFF
abundance: -; j_gene: TRBJ2-3; d_gene: TRBD2; v_gene: TRBV5-8; CDR3nt: TGTGCCAGCAGCTCTGGGAGCGGGAGGGGCACAGATACGCAGTATTTT; CDR3aa: CASSSGSGRGTDTQYF
abundance: -; j_gene: TRBJ1-2; d_gene: TRBD1; v_gene: TRBV28; CDR3nt: TGTGCCAGCGGAACCGGACAGGGCGGCTATGGCTACACCTTC; CDR3aa: CASGTGQGGYGYTF
abundance: -; j_gene: TRBJ2-7; d_gene: TRBD1; v_gene: TRBV30; CDR3nt: TGTGCCTGGAGTATGGAAAGGGACAGGGGTCCCTACGAGCAGTACTTC; CDR3aa: CAWSMERDRGPYEQYF
abundance: once; j_gene: TRBJ2-1; d_gene: -; v_gene: TRBV6-6; CDR3nt: TGTGCCAGCCGTCGCCCCTACAATGAGCAGTTCTTC; CDR3aa: CASRRPYNEQFF
abundance: -; j_gene: TRBJ2-7; d_gene: -; v_gene: TRBV11-3; CDR3nt: TGTGCCAGCAGCACCTTTTGGGGGGACGATCCCTACGAGCAGTACTTC; CDR3aa: CASSTFWGDDPYEQYF
abundance: -; j_gene: TRBJ2-7; d_gene: TRBD1; v_gene: TRBV27; CDR3nt: TGTGCCAGCAGTTTACAACGACGGACAGGGGACGAGCAGTACTTC; CDR3aa: CASSLQRRTGDEQYF
abundance: -; j_gene: TRBJ1-4; d_gene: TRBD1; v_gene: TRBV19; CDR3nt: TGTGCCAGTACTTCAACAGGGGATGGTAATGAAAAACTGTTTTTT; CDR3aa: CASTSTGDGNEKLFF
abundance: once; j_gene: TRBJ1-2; d_gene: -; v_gene: TRBV7-9; CDR3nt: TGTGCCAGCAGCTTAGGGGGGAACTATGGCTACACCTTC; CDR3aa: CASSLGGNYGYTF
abundance: -; j_gene: TRBJ1-1; d_gene: -; v_gene: TRBV5-1; CDR3nt: TGCGCCAGCAGCTTAGTAGTCGACACTGAAGCTTTCTTT; CDR3aa: CASSLVVDTEAFF
abundance: -; j_gene: TRBJ2-5; d_gene: -; v_gene: TRBV7-9; CDR3nt: TGTGCCAGCAGCTCAGTTACCGAGACCCAGTACTTC; CDR3aa: CASSSVTETQYF
abundance: -; j_gene: TRBJ2-1; d_gene: TRBD1; v_gene: TRBV30; CDR3nt: TGTGCCTGGGGGACCGGACAGGATTCCTACAATGAGCAGTTCTTC; CDR3aa: CAWGTGQDSYNEQFF